This TCR beta chain stems from a study of PD-1 blockade in mismatch repair-deficient tumors. Study-level background: Patients had about a dozen mismatch repair-deficient cancer types, all previously treated and progressing.

Clones were read by immunoSEQ multiplex PCR, and TCRdb kept only the in-frame ones, dropping some. The sample includes under 150,000 clones, roughly 90% of them seen just once. The J segment lost 2 bases and the V segment lost 2 bases, leaving 10 bases of the junction unmatched. This CDR3 is built from 17 residues. CDR1 is GTSNPN and CDR2 is SVGIG in the germline V gene (reference sequence). The sequence came from an adult with mismatch repair-deficient cancer. The chain recombines TRBV30 with TRBJ2-2, with 8 bases lining up with TRBD2. This specimen consisted of peripheral blood, obtained approximately 71 weeks after starting pembrolizumab. CDR3 sequence reads: CAWSPLVAGFNTGELFF. The CDR3 DNA follows: TGTGCCTGGAGTCCGTTGGTAGCGGGGTTCAACACCGGGGAGCTGTTTTTT.